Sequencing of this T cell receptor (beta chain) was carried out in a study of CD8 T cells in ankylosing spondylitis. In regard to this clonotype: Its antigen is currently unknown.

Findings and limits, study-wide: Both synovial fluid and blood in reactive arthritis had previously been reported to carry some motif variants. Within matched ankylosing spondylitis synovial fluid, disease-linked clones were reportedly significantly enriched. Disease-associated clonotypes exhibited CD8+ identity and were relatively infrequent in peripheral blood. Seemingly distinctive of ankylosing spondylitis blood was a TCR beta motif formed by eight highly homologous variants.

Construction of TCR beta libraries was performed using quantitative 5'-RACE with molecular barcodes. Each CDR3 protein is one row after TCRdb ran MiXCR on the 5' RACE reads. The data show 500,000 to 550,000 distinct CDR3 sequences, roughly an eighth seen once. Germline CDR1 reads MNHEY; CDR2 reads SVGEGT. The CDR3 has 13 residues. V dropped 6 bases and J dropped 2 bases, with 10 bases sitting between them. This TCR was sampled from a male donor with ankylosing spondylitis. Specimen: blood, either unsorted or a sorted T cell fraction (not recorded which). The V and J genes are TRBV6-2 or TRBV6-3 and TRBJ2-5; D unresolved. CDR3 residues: CASRFQVQETQYF. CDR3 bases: TGTGCCAGCAGATTTCAGGTACAAGAGACCCAGTACTTC.